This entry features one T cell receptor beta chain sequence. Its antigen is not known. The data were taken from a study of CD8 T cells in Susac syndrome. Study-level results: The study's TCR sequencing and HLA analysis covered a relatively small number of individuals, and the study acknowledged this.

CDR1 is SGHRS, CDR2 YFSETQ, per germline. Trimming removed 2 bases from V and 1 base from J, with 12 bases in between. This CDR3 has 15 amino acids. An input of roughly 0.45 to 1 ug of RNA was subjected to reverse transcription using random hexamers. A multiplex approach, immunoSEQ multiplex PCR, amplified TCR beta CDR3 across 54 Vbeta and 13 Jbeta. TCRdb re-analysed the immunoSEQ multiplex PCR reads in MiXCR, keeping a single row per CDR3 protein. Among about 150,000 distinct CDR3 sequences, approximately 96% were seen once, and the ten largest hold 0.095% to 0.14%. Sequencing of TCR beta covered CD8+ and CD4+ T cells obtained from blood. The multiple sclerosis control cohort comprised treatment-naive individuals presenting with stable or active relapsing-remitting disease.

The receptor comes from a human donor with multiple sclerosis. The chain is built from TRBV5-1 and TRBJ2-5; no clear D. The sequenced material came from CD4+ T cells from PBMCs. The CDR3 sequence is CASSLLSRFQETQYF. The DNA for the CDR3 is TGCGCCAGCAGCTTACTGTCCAGGTTCCAAGAGACCCAGTACTTC.